This T cell receptor (beta chain) was retrieved from a study of blood T cells in healthy people across ages. Study findings and constraints: A roughly linear age-dependent decrease characterized TCR beta diversity per million T cells. Compared with aged donors, long-lived donors showed fewer expanded clones, suggesting selection.

J lost 5 bases, V lost 0 bases, and 6 bases had no gene match. This CDR3 is 17 amino acids long. Germline V gene lookup returns CDR1 LGHNA and CDR2 YSLEER. A remark on this clonotype: What it recognizes is unknown.

Primed by a sample-barcoded 5' primer and a J-beta primer mix, a second PCR proceeded for 7 to 11 cycles. A template-switch adaptor that had 12 random nucleotides put a tag on each cDNA molecule. All samples gave at least 2.5 million CDR3-containing paired-end reads. TCRdb reanalysed the 5' RACE reads using MiXCR and keeps one entry per CDR3 protein. The sample records 1.2 million to 1.5 million distinct CDR3 sequences, approximately 59% being singletons. This receptor was taken from a man between 18 and 29 years old in good health. The chain recombines TRBV4-3 with TRBJ2-1, with 11 nucleotides matching TRBD2. The sample was blood. CDR3 residues: CASSQDFSGRVNNEQFF. As DNA, the CDR3 is TGCGCCAGCAGCCAAGATTTTAGCGGGAGGGTTAACAATGAGCAGTTCTTC.